This T cell receptor beta chain stems from a study of neurological immune-mediated disorders. 5'RACE with 10-nucleotide random UMIs generated the cDNA. From the 5' RACE reads, TCRdb called clonotypes with MiXCR, one entry per CDR3 protein. The data contain about 50,000 distinct CDR3 sequences, more than 4% of them singletons. A remark on this clonotype: With a much larger clone just one base away, this may be a read error.

The sample comprised PBMCs. This receptor was taken from a man aged 50-60 years with multiple sclerosis.

CDR3 in DNA: TGTGCCAGCAGCAGCGGGACTAGAGGGAAAGAGACCCAGTACTTC. This translates into CASSSGTRGKETQYF. The chain couples TRBV5-6 to TRBJ2-5; 8 bases are shared with TRBD2. CDR1 and CDR2 from the germline V gene are SGHDT and YYEEEE. This CDR3 has 15 amino acids. V dropped 4 bases and J dropped 3; count of bases not matched to a gene: 8.